Following are 5 T cell receptor beta chains from one sample sequenced in a study of cytomegalovirus exposure and HLA in healthy donors. Amplification used 60 Vbeta primers and 13 Jbeta primers. Here immunoSEQ multiplex PCR was the method, and the copy in TCRdb shows in-frame clones only, minus some. The top ten clones hold approximately 4.8% of a sample with about 140,000 clones, about four fifths of them seen once. The sequencing input was PBMCs. The receptors originated from a man younger than 40 in good health.

This sequence joins TRBV6-1 and TRBJ2-2; tentative D call: TRBD2 (5 bases). There are 17 residues in the CDR3. Looked up from germline, CDR1 is MNHNS and CDR2 is SASEGT. The V gene lost 3 bases and the J gene lost 5 bases, with 19 bases spanning the gap. DNA for the CDR3: TGTGCCAGCAGTGAGTCCCTAGCAGACCGAGGGACCGGGGAGCTGTTTTTT. This codes for CASSESLADRGTGELFF.

CDR3 in amino acids: CASSALTSMREQYF. The DNA for the CDR3 is TGTGCCAGCTCAGCCTTGACTAGCATGAGGGAGCAGTACTTC. This chain joins TRBV18 and TRBJ2-7; TRBD2 aligns across 7 bases. The germline CDR1 and CDR2 sequences are KGHSH and LQKENI. J was trimmed by 7 bases and V by 5 bases; bases with no gene match: 11. The CDR3 covers 14 residues.

This chain connects TRBV30 to TRBJ2-7; D may be TRBD1 (5 bases). Germline CDR1 GTSNPN, CDR2 SVGIG (reference sequence). This CDR3 is built from 14 residues. V was shortened by 0 bases and J by 1 base, with 10 bases between the two germline ends. This CDR3 reads CAWSVGAGSYEQYF. Written as DNA, the CDR3 is TGTGCCTGGAGTGTTGGAGCAGGGTCCTACGAGCAGTACTTC.

The chain carries TRBV21-1 and TRBJ1-1; the listed D gene, TRBD1, was not tested against the DNA. TRBV21-1 is marked as a pseudogene. The CDR3 extends over 15 amino acids. The CDR3 region is CASSKVQGLNTEAFF. The CDR3 DNA is TGTGCCAGCAGCAAAGTGCAGGGCCTGAACACTGAAGCTTTCTTT.

J is TRBJ2-3 and V is TRBV2, with TRBD1 matching over 7 bases. V shed 1 base, J shed 2 bases, and the junction held 6 bases outside the gene matches. The CDR3 is made up of 16 amino acids. In germline, CDR1 is SNHLY, CDR2 FYNNEI. The DNA of the CDR3 is TGTGCCAGCAGTGAAGGACAGGGTTCACACACAGATACGCAGTATTTT. Translated, it gives CASSEGQGSHTDTQYF.